This T cell receptor (beta chain) was sequenced during a study of beta chain features in type 1 diabetes. General study results and limits: Cells with high TCR expression could be over-represented when cDNA is sequenced. Shortening that was moderate but significant affected the TCRB CDR3s of Type 1 diabetes patients in all four CD4+ subsets. Fewer insertions but more deletions were seen at VDJ junctions in type 1 diabetes patients.

On this clone itself: Its antigen is undetermined.

The authors reverse transcribed all of the isolated RNA, so sequencing captured expressed TCRB transcripts. Here immunoSEQ multiplex PCR was the method, and the copy in TCRdb shows in-frame clones only, minus some. This table has 280,000 or so clones, 15% appearing once. The CDR3 consists of 14 residues. The V gene's germline CDR1 is SGHNT and CDR2 YYREEE (reference sequence). V was pared by 2 bases and J by 5 bases, with 6 bases of the junction left unmatched. The sequencing input was naive CD4+ T cells from blood. This receptor was obtained from a man between 18 and 35 years old with type 1 diabetes. The chain combines TRBV5-4 with TRBJ2-7; 8 bases line up with TRBD1. The CDR3 sequence is CASSLITGGNEQYF. The DNA for the CDR3 is TGTGCCAGCAGCTTAATAACAGGGGGGAACGAGCAGTACTTC.